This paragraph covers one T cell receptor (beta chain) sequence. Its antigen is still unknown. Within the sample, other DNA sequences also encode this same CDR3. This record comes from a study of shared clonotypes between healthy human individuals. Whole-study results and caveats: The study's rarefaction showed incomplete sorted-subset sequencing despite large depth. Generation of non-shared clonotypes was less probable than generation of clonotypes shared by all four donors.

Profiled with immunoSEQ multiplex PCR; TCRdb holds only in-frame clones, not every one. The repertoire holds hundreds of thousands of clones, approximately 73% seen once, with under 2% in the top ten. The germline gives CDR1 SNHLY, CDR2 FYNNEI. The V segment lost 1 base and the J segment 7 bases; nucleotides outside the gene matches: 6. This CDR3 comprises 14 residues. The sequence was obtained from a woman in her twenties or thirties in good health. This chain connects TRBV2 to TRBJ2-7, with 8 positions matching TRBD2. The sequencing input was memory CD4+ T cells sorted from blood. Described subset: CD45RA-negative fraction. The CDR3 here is CASSEGLAGGEQYF. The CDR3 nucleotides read TGTGCCAGCAGTGAAGGCCTAGCGGGTGGAGAGCAGTACTTC.